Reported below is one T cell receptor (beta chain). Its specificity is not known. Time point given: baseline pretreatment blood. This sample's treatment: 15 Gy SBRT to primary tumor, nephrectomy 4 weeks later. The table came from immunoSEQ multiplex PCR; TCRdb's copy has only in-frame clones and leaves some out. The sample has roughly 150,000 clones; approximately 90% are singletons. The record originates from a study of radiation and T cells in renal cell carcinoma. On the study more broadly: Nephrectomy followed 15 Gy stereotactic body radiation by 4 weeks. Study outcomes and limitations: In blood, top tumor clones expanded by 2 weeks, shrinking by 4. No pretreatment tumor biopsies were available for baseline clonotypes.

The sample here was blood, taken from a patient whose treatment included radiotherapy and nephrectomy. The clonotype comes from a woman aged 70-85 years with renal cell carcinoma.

The CDR3 sequence: CAWSVGRASNQPQHF. CDR3 nucleotide sequence: TGTGCCTGGAGTGTAGGGAGGGCTAGCAATCAGCCCCAGCATTTT. This chain connects TRBV30 to TRBJ1-5; D is unresolved. The germline CDR1 and CDR2 sequences are GTSNPN and SVGIG (reference sequence). The CDR3 runs 15 residues. V was trimmed by 0 bases and J by 0 bases, leaving 9 bases between them.